This paragraph covers one T cell receptor beta chain sequence. This clone is termed medium-sized (0.01 to 0.1%). The target of this receptor is not known. Base qualities are not provided; no much larger clone lies one nucleotide away. This sample was taken from a study of persistence of HIV-infected CD4 T cells (dated by TCRdb to about 2020). In terms of the full investigation: CMV- and HIV-1 Gag-responding CD4+ T cells were isolated from ART-treated individuals so that antigen-driven clonal expansion of HIV-1-infected cells could be examined. Suppressive ART had been received by participants for a median of roughly 8 years. Apart from a couple of participants who underwent leukapheresis at a single time point, peripheral blood samples of up to roughly 180 mL were collected from participants at multiple time points. Proviral sequencing was used to assess clonality among infected cells, whereas TCRbeta sequencing gauged the clonality of all cells within each sorted population. The TCR cluster analysis across participants included under ten participants for CMV and six or seven participants for Gag. On the study overall, not on this receptor specifically: Bulk TCR analyses could not be limited to the rare CMV-responding cells that actually contained HIV-1 proviruses. The study involved few individuals and tested only a limited range of antigens. A correlation was observed between TCR oligoclonality and proviral oligoclonality within the same sorted populations. Antigen-responding cells were enriched for expanded CDR3beta sequences that were degenerate, which suggests that CD4+ responses to CMV and Gag underwent convergent selection. Significantly lower TCRbeta richness was observed in CMV- and Gag-responding cells than in anti-CD3/anti-CD28-responding cells, and higher oligoclonality was observed in CMV-responding cells than in CD3/CD28-stimulated and Gag-responding cells.

Counted from cysteine to phenylalanine, this CDR3 has 18 amino acids. Kept here is only the CDR3 DNA, which spans 54 bases and is read in frame from base 1. Read against the paper, the sample's treatment or condition label means: suppressive antiretroviral therapy. Cells were stimulated with lysates of CMV-infected fibroblasts at 7.5 to 10 ug/mL. Memory CD4+ T cells that did not respond, being CD40L-negative, CD69-negative and CD45RO-high, were sorted as memory populations depleted of antigen-responding cells. Participants were HIV-1-infected adults who started suppressive ART during chronic infection. Participants had undetectable plasma HIV-1 RNA below 50 copies/mL for at least 4 years. To be included, participants needed a CD4+ T cell count above 400 cells/uL and a positive CMV serology. Before stimulation, PBMCs were isolated using density centrifugation and depleted of CD8+ T cells. CD8-depleted PBMCs were stimulated for 15 to 20 hours with anti-CD28/CD49d costimulation, CD40-blocking antibody and enfuvirtide to prevent new infections. Cell sorting was performed on a Beckman Coulter MoFlo Legacy or XDP sorter, and dead cells were excluded with propidium iodide. The QIAamp DNA Mini Kit was used for genomic DNA extraction from samples above one million cells, and the Quick-DNA Microprep Kit was used otherwise.

The immunoSEQ hsTCRB assay version 4 in survey mode was used to sequence TCRbeta repertoires from genomic DNA. For TCRbeta sequencing, genomic DNA was diluted to about 9.5 ng/uL, and up to roughly 1 ug was used per sample. The authors processed their data as follows. Analysis of the TCRbeta data was done in ImmunoSeq Analyzer 3.0, and diversity was computed on productive nucleotide rearrangements. The improved Chao index was used to estimate lower-bound TCR diversity, and the Gini coefficient was used to estimate clonality using the Immunarch R package. Different nucleotide rearrangements encoding the same CDR3beta amino acid sequence were counted as distinct clonotypes. TCRbeta sequences significantly enriched in antigen-responding cells relative to anti-CD3/anti-CD28-activated cells were identified by differential abundance analysis. Using predicted peptide-MHC specificity as the basis, GLIPH2 grouped TCRs into clusters, both for each participant individually and for the merged data sets that combined participants. The source is immuneACCESS, and TCRdb retained only in-frame sequences with V and J called. Part of the clones is not carried over; for the studies checked, unresolved V genes explain less than half of this, and the remainder is unexplained. V and J calls and clone size are given by that table; D and trimming were obtained from the DNA. Counted in this sample were roughly 34,000 clones; about 80% of them appeared once. The ten largest clones add up to about 6.8% of the sample.

This receptor was identified in an adult woman with HIV who was CMV-seropositive. Material: CD4+ T cells sorted from PBMCs after approximately 18-hour stimulation, obtained from a patient who received antiretroviral therapy. The cell subset or site label corresponds to: CD40L-CD69- CD45RO-high memory CD4 T cells not responding to CMV lysate. The chain joins TRBV21-1 to TRBJ1-5; whether TRBD1, the table's D call, matches the DNA was not checked. TRBV21-1 is a listed pseudogene. The CDR3 protein sequence reads: CASSFYRGDRRNNQPQHF. The nucleotides are TGTGCCAGCAGCTTTTACAGGGGGGACAGGAGGAACAATCAGCCCCAGCATTTT.